What follows is one T cell receptor (beta chain) and its context. This clone's antigen is unknown. One base away there is no much larger clone; base qualities are not given. TCR beta chain sequences were generated from genomic DNA using the immunoSEQ assay. Concerning the study's data processing: CDR3 sequences that did not begin with the conserved framework cysteine at position 104 were removed by hand. To get clonality, the normalized Shannon's Diversity Index was subtracted from one, giving values from 0 (maximal diversity) to 1 (oligoclonal). Differences in the frequency of the same CDR3 between samples, such as brain versus blood, were assessed with chi-squared comparison-of-proportions tests. Public clonotypes were found by searching immuneACCESS, and the VDJdb browser was used to assess similarity to known antiviral clonotypes. The immuneACCESS repertoire file appears here via TCRdb, limited to in-frame rearrangements. These files lack a portion of the clones; in checked studies, under half of the deficit traces to unresolved V genes, and the cause of the others is not known. V and J calls and clone size are given by that table; D and trimming were obtained from the DNA. The sample has approximately 330,000 clones on record, about 93% of them singletons. Together, the top ten hold 5% to 7% of the sample.

The time point label corresponds to: blood from clinic visit 5 months post-surgery; TSC patient then seizure free. The surgery cases with the highest brain T cell transcript signatures were chosen for TCR beta chain sequencing of brain tissue, and also of blood when blood was available. Patients had been treated with at least one anti-epileptic drug before surgery. The TCR-sequenced patients were children whose drug-resistant epilepsy was caused by tuberous sclerosis complex, focal cortical dysplasia, Rasmussen encephalitis or hemimegalencephaly. The Monarch genomic DNA purification kit was used to extract bulk genomic DNA from unsorted brain tissue and whole blood. This sample is drawn from a study of brain T cells in children with intractable seizures listed by TCRdb under 2021. With regard to the full study: A NanoString immunology panel was first used to screen resected brain tissue from about 53 pediatric epilepsy surgery cases for immune gene transcripts. Eight of the 12 selected surgery cases also had pre-surgery blood sequenced, which left four cases with brain tissue only. What the work shows at the level of the full study, not this receptor alone: Viral specificity was inferred solely from CDR3 sequence similarity, and the HCMV serostatus of the patients was not known. Because sequencing depth was different between pre-surgery and post-surgery blood, clones absent from the pre-surgery sample may reflect undersampling.

CDR1 SGHTA and CDR2 FQGTGA are derived from the germline V gene. V drops 6 bases and J drops 1 base, leaving 9 bases in between. From the cysteine up to the phenylalanine, the CDR3 has a length of 13 residues. Left in the record is the CDR3 DNA by itself, 39 bases read in frame from the first base. Recombination linked TRBV7-3 to TRBJ1-1; the D gene identity is not certain. Sample: peripheral blood, taken 4 to 5 months after surgery. This clonotype was obtained from a boy in the first two years of life with tuberous sclerosis and intractable seizures. The nucleotides are TGTGCCAGCAGGGAGTCGGCGAACACTGAAGCTTTCTTT. It encodes CASRESANTEAFF.